The T cell receptor beta chain described here comes from a study of blood T cell repertoires in COVID-19. Study background: Acute and convalescent COVID-19 specimens originated in the United States, Italy and Spain. T cells, B-cell-depleted T cells, or PBMCs provided the cDNA or gDNA that served as material.

Trimming took 0 bases from V and 8 from J; bases not matched to a gene: 15. Germline V lookup: CDR1 LGHDT, CDR2 YNNKEL (reference sequence). The CDR3 totals 18 residues. Per the original methods: Amplification of reference gene primers provided the estimated nucleated cell counts. The protocol was immunoSEQ multiplex PCR, while the TCRdb copy is restricted to in-frame clones and leaves out a portion. The DNA gave D and trimming, while V, J and clone size come from that table. The table lists 100,000 to 150,000 clones, approximately 90% of them singletons. The TCR sequence derives from a man aged 45-60 years with acute or convalescent COVID-19. The chain carries TRBV3-1 (or the pseudogene TRBV3-2) and TRBJ1-4, with 7 bases lining up with TRBD1. Sequences were obtained from peripheral blood. This CDR3 is CASSQDWGLKGGGEKLFF. The CDR3 region has the DNA TGTGCCAGCAGCCAAGATTGGGGGTTAAAAGGGGGCGGGGAAAAACTGTTTTTT.